This T cell receptor (beta chain) was captured by sequencing in a study of cytomegalovirus exposure and HLA in healthy donors. On the study more broadly: Genotyping showed roughly 77% of over 350 donors falling in the Caucasian-associated ancestry cluster.

Overall study results and limits: Per a later analysis, HLA-associated TCR beta chains showed more clonal expansion than other, equally common TCR beta chains.

Concerning this clone itself: The antigen remains unidentified.

Primers: 60 Vbeta forward and 13 Jbeta reverse. Profiled with immunoSEQ multiplex PCR; TCRdb holds only in-frame clones, not every one. Of fewer than 250,000 clones listed, roughly four fifths are singletons. Germline values: CDR1 MNHEY, CDR2 SVGAGI. This CDR3 comprises 14 residues. J was trimmed by 2 bases and V by 8 bases; bases with no gene match: 6. The sequenced sample consisted of PBMCs. The receptor comes from a girl aged 10 to 17 in good health and CMV-seronegative. V and J are TRBV6-5 and TRBJ2-7; 10 bases are shared with TRBD2. CDR3 nucleotides: TGTGCCAGCGCCACGGGACTAGCGCCCTACGAGCAGTACTTC. This gives the protein CASATGLAPYEQYF.